One T cell receptor (beta chain) is described in this entry. The antigen is unknown. The study assayed 75,000 to 100,000 TCR templates per sample. The assay was immunoSEQ multiplex PCR, and TCRdb's table has in-frame clones only and misses some. This table has approximately 100,000 clones, about 93% appearing once. Germline CDR1 SEHNR, CDR2 FQNEAQ (reference sequence). Deletions cut 1 base from V and 6 bases from J, with 7 bases between. This CDR3 has 13 amino acids. This specimen belongs to a study of siplizumab effects on memory and regulatory T cells. Study-level points and caveats: Researchers did not confirm the suppressive function of proliferating Tregs from siplizumab cultures. The naive T cell population seemed more diverse than memory cells and seemed a major contributor to the alloresponse.

The sample was Tregs sorted from blood. The source is a human donor in good health. The V and J genes are TRBV7-9 and TRBJ1-5; D remains unclear. The CDR3 region has the DNA TGTGCCAGCAGCTTAGGATGGGGTCAGCCCCAGCATTTT. Translation gives CASSLGWGQPQHF.